This T cell receptor (beta chain) was sequenced for a study of blood T cells in healthy people across ages. Study-level information: About one barcoded TCR beta cDNA was captured per two T cells.

The donors, healthy Caucasians from Russia, were aged about 6 to 95. The V gene's germline CDR1 is LNHDA and CDR2 SQIVND (reference sequence). V lost 5 bases and J lost 5; bases outside the gene matches: 21. CDR3 size: 20 residues. Primed by a sample-barcoded 5' primer and a J-beta primer mix, a second PCR proceeded for roughly 6 to 12 cycles. Researchers report that a template-switch adaptor with 12 random nucleotides tagged each cDNA molecule. Each CDR3 protein is one row after TCRdb ran MiXCR on the 5' RACE reads. Among fewer than 950,000 distinct CDR3 sequences, approximately 53% were seen once, and the ten largest hold approximately 40%.

Input material: blood. The clonotype originates from an older man in good health. This chain uses TRBV19 with TRBJ2-1; 10 nucleotides agree with TRBD1. The DNA for the CDR3 is TGTGCCAGTAGTGGGACAGGGGACTTTAATAAACGGGACGAAGACAATGAGCAGTTCTTC. It encodes CASSGTGDFNKRDEDNEQFF.